A single sample is the source of the 9 T cell receptor beta chains below, sequenced in a study of blood T cell repertoires in COVID-19. The repertoire was sequenced with immunoSEQ multiplex PCR; TCRdb's copy has only in-frame clones and lacks some. The sample includes some 110,000 clones, about 80% seen only once; the top ten take 26%. The sequencing input was peripheral blood. The receptors were gathered from a man aged 60 to 75 with acute or convalescent COVID-19.

The chain links TRBV15 to TRBJ1-5; perhaps TRBD1 as D (6 bases). This CDR3 contains 17 residues. The V end lost 5 bases, the J end lost 1 base, and 18 bases lay between the germline ends. CDR1 and CDR2 (germline): LNHNV, YYDKDF (reference sequence). CDR3 in DNA: TGTGCCACCAGCGGACAACAGGGTTTCGGGAGCAATCAGCCCCAGCATTTT. Translated, it gives CATSGQQGFGSNQPQHF. Full variable domain (remainder filled in from reference TRBV15 and TRBJ1-5): DAMVIQNPRYQVTQFGKPVTLSCSQTLNHNVMYWYQQKSSQAPKLLFHYYDKDFNNEADTPDNFQSRRPNTSFCFLDIRSPGLGDTAMYLCATSGQQGFGSNQPQHFGDGTRLSIL.

CDR3 protein: CASLNTESSYEQYF. CDR3 bases: TGTGCCAGCTTAAATACAGAGAGCTCCTACGAGCAGTACTTC. The chain is built from TRBV18 and TRBJ2-7; D remains unclear. This CDR3 region has 14 residues. The germline V gene encodes CDR1 KGHSH and CDR2 LQKENI. V lost 7 bases to trimming and J lost 0 bases, with 13 bases between them.

J is TRBJ2-4 and V is TRBV4-1, with D perhaps matching TRBD2 (5 bases). CDR3 length equals 20 residues. CDR1 and CDR2 from the germline V gene are MGHRA and YSYEKL. The V gene lost 4 bases and the J gene lost 1 base, with 26 bases spanning the gap. The CDR3 here is CASSPILEARGLSAKNIQYF. The CDR3 nucleotides are TGCGCCAGCAGCCCCATTTTGGAGGCTAGAGGTTTGTCGGCCAAAAACATTCAGTACTTC.

This clone was seen only once. The rearrangement joins TRBV24-1 to TRBJ2-1; TRBD1 matches at 9 bases. There are 18 residues in the CDR3. Germline V gene sequence: CDR1 KGHDR, CDR2 SFDVKD. Unmatched junction bases numbered 12, after V lost 4 bases and J lost 3 bases. The CDR3 DNA reads TGTGCCACCAGTGACCCCCTGGGGGGACAGGGTCACTACAATGAGCAGTTCTTC. It translates to CATSDPLGGQGHYNEQFF.

V is TRBV9 and J is TRBJ1-5, with TRBD1 identical over 8 bases. V lost 4 bases and J lost 11; bases outside the gene matches: 11. CDR3 length: 14 amino acids. Germline CDR1 SGDLS, CDR2 YYNGEE. In nucleotides, the CDR3 is TGTGCCAGCAGCTCGGGACAGGATTTGGAGACCCAGCATTTT. Residues: CASSSGQDLETQHF.

The J gene is TRBJ2-1, the V gene TRBV29-1; 9 nucleotides align to TRBD1. The CDR3 loop spans 14 amino acids. With V trimmed by 6 bases and J by 8 bases, 11 bases remained unmatched. CDR1 and CDR2 from the germline V gene are SQVTM and ANQGSEA. This CDR3 is CSVEGQGSRYEQFF. As DNA, the CDR3 is TGCAGCGTCGAGGGACAGGGCTCGCGCTATGAGCAGTTCTTC.

This clone was picked up one time. V is TRBV11-3 and J is TRBJ2-1, with TRBD1 identical over 7 bases. Per the germline V gene, CDR1 is SGHNT and CDR2 is YENEEA. The CDR3 has 13 amino acids. V trimming: 5 bases; J trimming: 3 bases; junction bases outside the gene matches: 1. The DNA of the CDR3 is TGTGCCAGCAGCCCAGGGGGCTACAATGAGCAGTTCTTC. This sequence encodes CASSPGGYNEQFF. The full variable domain, in which reference TRBV11-3 and TRBJ2-1 provide the parts outside the CDR3, is EAGVVQSPRYKIIEKKQPVAFWCNPISGHNTLYWYLQNLGQGPELLIRYENEEAVDDSQLPKDRFSAERLKGVDSTLKIQPAELGDSAVYLCASSPGGYNEQFFGPGTRLTVL.

V gene TRBV24-1 combines with J gene TRBJ2-6; D is unresolved. Trimming took 5 bases from V and 4 from J, leaving 17 bases between them. The CDR3 has 17 amino acids. In germline, CDR1 is KGHDR, CDR2 SFDVKD. CDR3 DNA sequence: TGTGCCACCAGTGTGACACCGCTGACCTCGGGGGCCAACGTCCTGACTTTC. Translation gives CATSVTPLTSGANVLTF.

The chain uses TRBV5-6 and TRBJ2-1, with 11 bases that match TRBD2. CDR3 length equals 15 residues. CDR1 is SGHDT, CDR2 YYEEEE, per germline. Trimming at V came to 4 bases and at J to 6 bases, leaving 6 bases not matched to a gene. This CDR3 is CASSQPGLAANEQFF. The CDR3 DNA reads TGTGCCAGCAGCCAACCGGGACTAGCGGCCAATGAGCAGTTCTTC.